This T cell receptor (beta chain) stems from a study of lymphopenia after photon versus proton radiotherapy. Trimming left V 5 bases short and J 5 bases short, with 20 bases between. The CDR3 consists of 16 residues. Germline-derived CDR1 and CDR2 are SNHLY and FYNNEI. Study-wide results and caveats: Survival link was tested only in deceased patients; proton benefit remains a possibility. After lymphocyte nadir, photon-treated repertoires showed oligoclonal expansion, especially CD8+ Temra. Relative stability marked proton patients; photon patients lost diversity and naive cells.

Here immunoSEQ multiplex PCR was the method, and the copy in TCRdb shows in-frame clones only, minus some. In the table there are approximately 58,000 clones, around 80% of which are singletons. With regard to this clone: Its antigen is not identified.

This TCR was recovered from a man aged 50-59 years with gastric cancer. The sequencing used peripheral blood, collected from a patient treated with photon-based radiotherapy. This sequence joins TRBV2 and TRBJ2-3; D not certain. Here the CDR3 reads CASSLSQESGEDTQYF. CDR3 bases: TGTGCCAGCAGTCTGTCTCAAGAGTCTGGGGAAGATACGCAGTATTTT.